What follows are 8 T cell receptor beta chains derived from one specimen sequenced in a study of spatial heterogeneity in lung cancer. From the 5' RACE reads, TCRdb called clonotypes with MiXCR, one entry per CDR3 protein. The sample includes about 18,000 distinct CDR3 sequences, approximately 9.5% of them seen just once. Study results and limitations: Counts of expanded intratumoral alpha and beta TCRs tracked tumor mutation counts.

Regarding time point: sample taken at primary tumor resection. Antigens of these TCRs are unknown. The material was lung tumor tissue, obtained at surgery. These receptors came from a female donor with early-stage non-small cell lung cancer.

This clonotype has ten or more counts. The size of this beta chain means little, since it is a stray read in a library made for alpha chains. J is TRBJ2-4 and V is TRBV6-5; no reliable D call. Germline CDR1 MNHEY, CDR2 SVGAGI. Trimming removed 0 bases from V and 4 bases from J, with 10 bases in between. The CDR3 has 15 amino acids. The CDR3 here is CASSYSKGRKNIQYF. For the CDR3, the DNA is TGTGCCAGCAGTTACTCTAAGGGAAGGAAAAACATTCAGTACTTC.

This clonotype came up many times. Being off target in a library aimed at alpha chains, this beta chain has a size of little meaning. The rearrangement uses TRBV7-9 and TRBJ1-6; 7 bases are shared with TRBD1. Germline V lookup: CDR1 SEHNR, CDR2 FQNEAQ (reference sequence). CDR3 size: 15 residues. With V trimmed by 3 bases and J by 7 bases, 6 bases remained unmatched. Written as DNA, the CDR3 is TGTGCCAGCAGCTTCCTTGCAGGGGGAAATTCACCCCTCCACTTT. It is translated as CASSFLAGGNSPLHF.

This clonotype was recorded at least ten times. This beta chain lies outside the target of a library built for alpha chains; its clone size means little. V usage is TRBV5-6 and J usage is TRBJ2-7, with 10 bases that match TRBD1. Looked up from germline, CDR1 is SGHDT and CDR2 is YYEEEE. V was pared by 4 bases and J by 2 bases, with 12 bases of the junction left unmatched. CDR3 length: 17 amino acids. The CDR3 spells CASSLGTGALLAYEQYF. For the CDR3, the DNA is TGTGCCAGCAGCCTCGGGACAGGGGCTCTCTTGGCCTACGAGCAGTACTTC.

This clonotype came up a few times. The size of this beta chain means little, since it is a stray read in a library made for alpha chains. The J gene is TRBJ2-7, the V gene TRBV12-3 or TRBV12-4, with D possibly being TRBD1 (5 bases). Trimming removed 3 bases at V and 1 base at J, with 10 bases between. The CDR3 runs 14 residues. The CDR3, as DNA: TGTGCCAGCAGTTTGAGGCAGGGATCCTACGAGCAGTACTTC. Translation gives CASSLRQGSYEQYF.

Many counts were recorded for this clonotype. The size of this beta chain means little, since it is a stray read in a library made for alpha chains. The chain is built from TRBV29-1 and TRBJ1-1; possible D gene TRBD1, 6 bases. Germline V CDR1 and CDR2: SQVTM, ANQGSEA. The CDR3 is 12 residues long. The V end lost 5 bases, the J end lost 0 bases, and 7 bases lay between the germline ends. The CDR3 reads CSVYRVNTEAFF. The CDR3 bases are TGCAGCGTTTACAGGGTGAACACTGAAGCTTTCTTT.

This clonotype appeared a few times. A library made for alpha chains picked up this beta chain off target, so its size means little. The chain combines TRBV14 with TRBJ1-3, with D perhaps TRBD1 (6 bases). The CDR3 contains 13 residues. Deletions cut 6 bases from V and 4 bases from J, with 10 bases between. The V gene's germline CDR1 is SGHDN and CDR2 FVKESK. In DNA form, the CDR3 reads TGTGCCAGCAGGACTCAGGGGGGAAACACCATATATTTT. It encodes CASRTQGGNTIYF.

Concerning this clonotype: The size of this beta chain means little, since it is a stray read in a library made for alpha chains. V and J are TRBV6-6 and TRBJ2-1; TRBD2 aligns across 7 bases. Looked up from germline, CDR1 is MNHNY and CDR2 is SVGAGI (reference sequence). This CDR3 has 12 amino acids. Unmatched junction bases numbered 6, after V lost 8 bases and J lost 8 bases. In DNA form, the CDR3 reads TGTGCCAGCGGACGACTAGCCGATGAGCAGTTCTTC. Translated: CASGRLADEQFF.

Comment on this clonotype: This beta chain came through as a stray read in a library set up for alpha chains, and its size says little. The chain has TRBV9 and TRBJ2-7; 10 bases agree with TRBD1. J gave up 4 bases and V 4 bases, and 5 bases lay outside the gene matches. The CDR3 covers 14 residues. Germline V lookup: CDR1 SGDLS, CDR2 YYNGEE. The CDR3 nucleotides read TGTGCCAGCAGCCCATGGGACAGGGGTTACGAGCAGTACTTC. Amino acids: CASSPWDRGYEQYF. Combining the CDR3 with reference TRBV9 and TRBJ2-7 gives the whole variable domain DSGVTQTPKHLITATGQRVTLRCSPRSGDLSVYWYQQSLDQGLQFLIQYYNGEERAKGNILERFSAQQFPDLHSELNLSSLELGDSALYFCASSPWDRGYEQYFGPGTRLTVT.